The TCR beta chain described here comes from a study of patients and donors after allogeneic stem cell transplantation (dated by TCRdb to the early 2020s). In the germline V gene (reference sequence), CDR1 corresponds to SEHNR and CDR2 to FQNEAQ. Between the V and J ends, shortened by 5 bases and 9 bases respectively, the junction contains 13 bases. Its CDR3 holds 12 amino acids, cysteine through phenylalanine. The retained sequence is limited to the CDR3, 36 bases, with the frame set at the first base. The library was generated by RT-PCR. Sequencing was carried out with a NextSeq 550. TCRdb trimmed public reads at Q25 via fastp, called clones via MiXCR and kept in-frame beta chains. CDR3 protein duplicates are merged, each entry listing the most common genes and DNA. For this sample there are approximately 61,000 distinct CDR3 sequences; about 14% appear just once. Clones ranked in the top ten supply around a third of the sample.

Concerning this clonotype itself: Its antigen specificity is not known. No qualities accompany the bases; no much larger clone lies one base away.

This TCR was sampled from a human donor who was either an allogeneic HSCT recipient or a stem cell or donor lymphocyte infusion donor (not recorded which). It is not recorded whose cells these are; they may come from a transplant donor. Input material: blood, either unsorted or a sorted T cell fraction (not recorded which). In this chain, TRBV7-9 is recombined with TRBJ1-1; TRBD1 is a weak D gene call, 5 bases matching. This receptor has the CDR3 CASSPGGNQAFF. The sequenced DNA is TGTGCCAGCAGCCCGGGGGGAAATCAAGCTTTCTTT.